Below are 12 T cell receptor delta chains sequenced from a single sample in a study of human gamma delta and Vdelta1 T cells. TCRdb repeated clone calling on the PCR reads with CATT. The table lists roughly 6,000 delta-chain clones, 35% to 45% of them singletons. The antigens for these receptors are not known. Sequencing was done on a sample of Vdelta1 gamma-delta T cells from blood grown in culture (DOT cells). These receptors all stem from a human donor in good health.

The J gene is TRDJ1, the V gene TRDV1; 8 positions match TRDD3. CDR3 size: 19 residues. V gave up 1 base and J gave up 0 bases; unmatched junction bases: 13. Germline loops: CDR1 TSWWSYY, CDR2 QGS. CDR3: CALGEPVSSTLGDTDKLIF. The CDR3 DNA sequence: TGTGCTCTTGGGGAACCCGTTTCCTCCACACTGGGGGACACCGATAAACTCATCTTT.

The V gene is TRDV1, the J gene TRDJ1; 10 bases are a match to TRDD3. V was pared by 1 base and J by 0 bases, with 11 bases of the junction left unmatched. CDR1 and CDR2 from the germline V gene are TSWWSYY and QGS. The CDR3 covers 19 residues. CDR3 sequence: CALGEPTILGDEYTDKLIF. In DNA, the CDR3 is TGTGCTCTTGGGGAACCCACCATACTGGGGGATGAGTACACCGATAAACTCATCTTT.

The gene calls are TRDV1 and TRDJ1, with 7 nucleotides matching TRDD3. After removal of 2 bases from V and 6 bases from J, the junction contained 12 bases not matched to a gene. Germline CDR1 reads TSWWSYY; CDR2 reads QGS. There are 16 residues in the CDR3. The CDR3 coding sequence is TGTGCTCTTGGGGAATTGAACGTGATGGGGGAGAATAAACTCATCTTT. Amino acid sequence: CALGELNVMGENKLIF.

The V and J genes are TRDV1 and TRDJ1; 12 bases line up with TRDD3. CDR3 length: 22 amino acids. Germline values: CDR1 TSWWSYY, CDR2 QGS. The J segment lost 3 bases and the V segment lost 0 bases, leaving 20 bases of the junction unmatched. For the CDR3, the DNA is TGTGCTCTTGGGGAACTTGGGTACTTAACGGGTCGACTGGGGGATACTCCCGATAAACTCATCTTT. Translating gives CALGELGYLTGRLGDTPDKLIF.

The chain carries TRDV1 and TRDJ1, with 10 bases aligning to TRDD3. The ends lost 2 bases at V and 3 bases at J; junction bases unmatched: 21. The CDR3 has 21 amino acids. Germline V gene sequence: CDR1 TSWWSYY, CDR2 QGS. CDR3 protein: CALGETQRRSRGTGGSDKLIF. CDR3 DNA: TGTGCTCTTGGGGAAACTCAGCGTAGGTCCCGCGGTACTGGGGGATCCGATAAACTCATCTTT.

The rearrangement links TRDV1 to TRDJ1; 12 bases line up with TRDD3. Germline loops: CDR1 TSWWSYY, CDR2 QGS. The CDR3 length is 20 residues. Germline trimming cut 0 bases from V and 0 bases from J; bases unmatched to any gene: 11. CDR3 nucleotides: TGTGCTCTTGGGGAACTTCCCCCTGGGGGATACGGAAGGTACACCGATAAACTCATCTTT. It translates to CALGELPPGGYGRYTDKLIF.

The chain couples TRDV1 to TRDJ1; D may match TRDD2 or TRDD3 (7 bases each). The germline gives CDR1 TSWWSYY, CDR2 QGS. The CDR3 spans 21 residues. Between the trimmed V and J ends, which lost 5 bases and 0 bases, there was a span of 31 bases. Written as DNA, the CDR3 is TGTGCTCTTGGGACCTTTCCTACGGGCCCTATACTGGGGACCTACACCGATAAACTCATCTTT. Protein: CALGTFPTGPILGTYTDKLIF.

The chain links TRDV1 to TRDJ1, with 8 nucleotides matching TRDD3. The trim removed 4 bases at V and 2 bases at J, leaving 3 bases unmatched. Per germline, CDR1 TSWWSYY and CDR2 QGS. The length of the CDR3 is 14 residues. The CDR3 DNA is TGTGCTCTTGGGGGCCCTGGGGGAACCGATAAACTCATCTTT. It is translated as CALGGPGGTDKLIF.

J is TRDJ2 and V is TRDV1; 10 bases map to TRDD3. Germline CDR1 TSWWSYY, CDR2 QGS. The CDR3 totals 20 residues. V trimming: 1 base; J trimming: 1 base; junction bases outside the gene matches: 12. CDR3 sequence: CALGEQKGWGILFLTAQLFF. CDR3 sequence (DNA): TGTGCTCTTGGGGAACAGAAAGGTTGGGGGATACTTTTTTTGACAGCACAACTCTTCTTT.

The rearrangement joins TRDV1 to TRDJ1, with 9 bases that match TRDD3. The CDR3 runs 23 residues. With V trimmed by 5 bases and J by 3 bases, 31 bases remained unmatched. CDR1 is TSWWSYY and CDR2 is QGS in the germline V gene. The CDR3 DNA is TGTGCTCTTGGGTTTAATCAAGTTCCCGGTACTGGGGGAGACCCCCTGTTGCCCGATAAACTCATCTTT. Its translation: CALGFNQVPGTGGDPLLPDKLIF.

The chain recombines TRDV1 with TRDJ1, with a possible D match to TRDD2 (6 bases). Germline values: CDR1 TSWWSYY, CDR2 QGS. With 3 bases removed from V and 0 bases from J, the gap between germline ends came to 35 bases. The CDR3 length is 23 residues. Here the CDR3 reads CALGDPVPLPLGGSLHYTDKLIF. The CDR3 DNA sequence: TGTGCTCTTGGGGACCCCGTTCCCCTTCCCCTCGGGGGTTCCCTCCATTACACCGATAAACTCATCTTT.

The chain carries TRDV1 and TRDJ1; TRDD3 matches at 7 bases. The CDR3 has 15 amino acids. Germline V gene sequence: CDR1 TSWWSYY, CDR2 QGS. Trimming at V came to 5 bases and at J to 0 bases, leaving 6 bases not matched to a gene. As DNA, the CDR3 is TGTGCTCTTGGGACCTCGGGGGGATACACCGATAAACTCATCTTT. It encodes CALGTSGGYTDKLIF.